A selection of T cell receptor beta chains follows, all from one sample in a study of beta chain features in type 1 diabetes. Data came from immunoSEQ multiplex PCR; TCRdb stores just in-frame clones and leaves some out. The sample consists of roughly 370,000 clones, 11% to 15% of them appearing once. The sequenced material came from naive CD4+ T cells from blood. These receptors all come from a man aged 30 to 45 in good health. The CDR3 runs from the conserved cysteine through the conserved F or W. A D gene is named only where the DNA matches it firmly. Clone sizes are given selectively: once, few, many, or a class where the clone is expanded.

CASSQTSGRAQETQYF	TGTGCCAGCAGCCAGACTAGCGGGAGGGCACAAGAGACCCAGTACTTC	few	16	TRBV7-3	TRBJ2-5	TRBD2
CASSSRGGLLLGFGYTF	TGTGCCAGCAGTTCCCGAGGGGGACTGCTGCTTGGGTTTGGCTACACCTTC	.	17	TRBV7-9	TRBJ1-2	.
CANTRTGSETQYF	TGTGCCAACACCCGAACAGGGTCGGAGACCCAGTACTTC	.	13	TRBV7-8	TRBJ2-5	.
CASSSRTGEETQYF	TGTGCCAGCAGCTCAAGGACAGGGGAAGAGACCCAGTACTTC	few	14	TRBV7-6	TRBJ2-5	TRBD1
CASSVGLQETQYF	TGTGCCAGCAGCGTAGGACTACAAGAGACCCAGTACTTC	.	13	TRBV9	TRBJ2-5	.
CASSAEEGQPYNEQFF	TGTGCCAGCAGCGCAGAAGAGGGACAGCCATACAATGAGCAGTTCTTC	.	16	TRBV9	TRBJ2-1	TRBD1
CASSLALQGWTNTEAFF	TGTGCCAGCAGCTTAGCGTTACAGGGATGGACGAACACTGAAGCTTTCTTT	.	17	TRBV7-2	TRBJ1-1	.
CSVVIGSYEQYF	TGCAGCGTTGTAATAGGGTCCTACGAGCAGTACTTC	few	12	TRBV29-1	TRBJ2-7	.
CAWSHRGRATDTQYF	TGTGCCTGGAGTCATCGCGGGAGGGCAACAGATACGCAGTATTTT	few	15	TRBV30	TRBJ2-3	TRBD2
CAWRLTGSGANVLTF	TGTGCCTGGAGGCTGACTGGTTCGGGGGCCAACGTCCTGACTTTC	.	15	TRBV30	TRBJ2-6	.
CSVNRGGKTEAFF	TGCAGCGTAAACAGGGGAGGGAAAACTGAAGCTTTCTTT	few	13	TRBV29-1	TRBJ1-1	TRBD1